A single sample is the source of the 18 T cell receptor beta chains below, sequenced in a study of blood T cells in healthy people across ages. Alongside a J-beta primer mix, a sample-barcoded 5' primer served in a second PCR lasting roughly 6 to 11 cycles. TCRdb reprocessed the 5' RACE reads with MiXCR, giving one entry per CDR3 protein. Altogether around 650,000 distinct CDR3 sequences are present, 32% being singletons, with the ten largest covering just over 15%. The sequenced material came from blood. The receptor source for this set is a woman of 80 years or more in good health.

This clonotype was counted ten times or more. The CDR3 nucleotides read TGTGCCACCCAGTCCGGAGGGGGGACCCAGTACTTC. It translates to CATQSGGGTQYF. The chain links TRBV6-5 to TRBJ2-5; D possibly uses TRBD1 or TRBD2 (6 bases each). Trimming cost V 10 bases and J 7 bases, with 16 bases left between them. The germline V gene has CDR1 MNHEY and CDR2 SVGAGI. This CDR3 is 12 amino acids long.

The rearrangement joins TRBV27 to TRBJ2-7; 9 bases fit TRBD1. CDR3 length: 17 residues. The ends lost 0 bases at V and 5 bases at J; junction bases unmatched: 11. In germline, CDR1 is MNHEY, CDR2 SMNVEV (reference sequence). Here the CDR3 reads CASSLSGQGLSPHEQYF. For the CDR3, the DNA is TGTGCCAGCAGTTTATCGGGACAGGGACTGAGCCCTCACGAGCAGTACTTC.

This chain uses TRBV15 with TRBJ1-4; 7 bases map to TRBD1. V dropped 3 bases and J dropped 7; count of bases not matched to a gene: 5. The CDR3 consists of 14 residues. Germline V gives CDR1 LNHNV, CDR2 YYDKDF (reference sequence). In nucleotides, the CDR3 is TGTGCCACCAGCAGGGACAGGCGGGGTGAAAAACTGTTTTTT. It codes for CATSRDRRGEKLFF.

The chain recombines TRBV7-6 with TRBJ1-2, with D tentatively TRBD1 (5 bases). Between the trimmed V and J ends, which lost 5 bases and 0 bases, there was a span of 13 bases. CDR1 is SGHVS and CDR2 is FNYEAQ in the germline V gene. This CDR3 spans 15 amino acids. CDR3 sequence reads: CASSRGRLPNYGYTF. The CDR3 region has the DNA TGTGCCAGCAGCCGGGGGAGGTTGCCTAACTATGGCTACACCTTC.

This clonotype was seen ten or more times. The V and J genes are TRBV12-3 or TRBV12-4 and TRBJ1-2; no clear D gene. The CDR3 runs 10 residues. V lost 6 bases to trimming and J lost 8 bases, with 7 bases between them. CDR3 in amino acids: CASSRAGYTF. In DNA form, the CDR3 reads TGTGCCAGCAGCCGGGCCGGCTACACCTTC.

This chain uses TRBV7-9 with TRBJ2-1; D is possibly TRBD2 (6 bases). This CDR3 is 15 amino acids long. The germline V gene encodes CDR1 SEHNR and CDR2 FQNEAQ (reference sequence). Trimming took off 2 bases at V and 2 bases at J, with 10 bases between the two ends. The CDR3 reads CASSLSGLPYNEQFF. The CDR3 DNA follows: TGTGCCAGCAGCTTAAGCGGGTTGCCCTACAATGAGCAGTTCTTC.

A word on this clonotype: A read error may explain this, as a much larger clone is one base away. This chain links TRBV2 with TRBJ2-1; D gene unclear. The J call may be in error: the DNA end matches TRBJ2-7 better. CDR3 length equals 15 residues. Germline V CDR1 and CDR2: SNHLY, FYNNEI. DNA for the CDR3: TGTGCCAGCAGTGAAGCGCTTCTAGGGTACAATGAGCAGTACTTC. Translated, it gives CASSEALLGYNEQYF.

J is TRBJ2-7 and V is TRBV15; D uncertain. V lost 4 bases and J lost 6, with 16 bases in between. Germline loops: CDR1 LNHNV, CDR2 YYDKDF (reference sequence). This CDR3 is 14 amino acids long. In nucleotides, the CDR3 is TGTGCCACCAGCATAAAACACAGTCCTCTCGAGCAGTACTTC. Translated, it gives CATSIKHSPLEQYF.

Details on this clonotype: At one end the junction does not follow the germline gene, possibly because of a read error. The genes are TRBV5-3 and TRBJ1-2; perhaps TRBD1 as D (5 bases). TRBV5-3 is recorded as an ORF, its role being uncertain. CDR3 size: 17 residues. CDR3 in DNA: TGTGCCAGCAGCTTGTCAGGGTTCAGCCTAACAAACTATGGCTACACCTTC. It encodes CASSLSGFSLTNYGYTF.

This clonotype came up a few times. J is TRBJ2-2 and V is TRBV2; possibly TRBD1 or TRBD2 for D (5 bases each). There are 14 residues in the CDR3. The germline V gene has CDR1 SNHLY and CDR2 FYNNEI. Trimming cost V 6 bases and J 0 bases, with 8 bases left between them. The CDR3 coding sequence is TGTGCCAGCAGGGGGGAACCGAACACCGGGGAGCTGTTTTTT. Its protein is CASRGEPNTGELFF.

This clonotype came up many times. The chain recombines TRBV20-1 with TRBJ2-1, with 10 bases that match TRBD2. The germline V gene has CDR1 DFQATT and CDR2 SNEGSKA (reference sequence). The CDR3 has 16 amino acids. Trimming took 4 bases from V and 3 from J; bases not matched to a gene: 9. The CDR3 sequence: CSAISGGPPFYNEQFF. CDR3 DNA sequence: TGCAGTGCTATTAGCGGGGGGCCCCCTTTCTACAATGAGCAGTTCTTC.

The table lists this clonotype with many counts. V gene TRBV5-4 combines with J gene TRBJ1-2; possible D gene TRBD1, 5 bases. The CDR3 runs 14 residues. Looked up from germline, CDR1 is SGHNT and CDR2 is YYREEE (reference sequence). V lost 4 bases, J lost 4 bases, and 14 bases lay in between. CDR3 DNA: TGTGCCAGCAGCCCTGTCCGGGGCACCTATGGCTACACCTTC. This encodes CASSPVRGTYGYTF.

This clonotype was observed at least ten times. The chain's CDR3 is CSAHQGTRTDTQYF. The CDR3 nucleotides read TGCAGTGCCCATCAGGGGACGCGCACAGATACGCAGTATTTT. The gene calls are TRBV20-1 and TRBJ2-3, with D perhaps TRBD1 (6 bases). The CDR3 is 14 residues long. Germline V CDR1 and CDR2: DFQATT, SNEGSKA (reference sequence). V gave up 6 bases and J gave up 1 base, with 14 bases separating them.

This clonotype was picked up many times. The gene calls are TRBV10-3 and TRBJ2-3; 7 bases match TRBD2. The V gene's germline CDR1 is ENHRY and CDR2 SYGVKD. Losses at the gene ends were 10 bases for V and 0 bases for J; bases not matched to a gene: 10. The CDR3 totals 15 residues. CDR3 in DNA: TGTGCCACCACAACGGGGGGTTCTAGCACAGATACGCAGTATTTT. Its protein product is CATTTGGSSTDTQYF.

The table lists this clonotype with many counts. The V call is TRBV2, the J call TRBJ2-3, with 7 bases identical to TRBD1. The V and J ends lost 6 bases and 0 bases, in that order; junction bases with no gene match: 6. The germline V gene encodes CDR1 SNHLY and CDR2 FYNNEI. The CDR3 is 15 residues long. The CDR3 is CASSRSRGSTDTQYF. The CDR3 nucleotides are TGTGCCAGCAGCAGAAGCAGGGGGAGCACAGATACGCAGTATTTT.

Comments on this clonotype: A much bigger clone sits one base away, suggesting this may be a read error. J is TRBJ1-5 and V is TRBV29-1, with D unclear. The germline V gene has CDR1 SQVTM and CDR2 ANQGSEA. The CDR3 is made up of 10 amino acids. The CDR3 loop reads CGVGDQPQHF. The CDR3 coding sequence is TGCGGCGTTGGGGATCAGCCCCAGCATTTT.

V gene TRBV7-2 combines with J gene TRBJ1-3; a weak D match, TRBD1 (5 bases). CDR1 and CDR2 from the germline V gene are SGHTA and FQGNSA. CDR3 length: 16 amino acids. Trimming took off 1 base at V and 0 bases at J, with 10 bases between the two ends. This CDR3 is CASSLEGRSSGNTIYF. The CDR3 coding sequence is TGTGCCAGCAGCTTAGAGGGGCGGAGCTCTGGAAACACCATATATTTT.

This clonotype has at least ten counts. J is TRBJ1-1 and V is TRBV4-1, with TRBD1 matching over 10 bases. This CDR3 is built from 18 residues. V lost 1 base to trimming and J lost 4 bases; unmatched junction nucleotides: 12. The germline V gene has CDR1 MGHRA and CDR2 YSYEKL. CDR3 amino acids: CASSQAGGQGVSATEAFF. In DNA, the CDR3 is TGCGCCAGCAGCCAAGCAGGTGGACAGGGGGTTTCGGCCACTGAAGCTTTCTTT.